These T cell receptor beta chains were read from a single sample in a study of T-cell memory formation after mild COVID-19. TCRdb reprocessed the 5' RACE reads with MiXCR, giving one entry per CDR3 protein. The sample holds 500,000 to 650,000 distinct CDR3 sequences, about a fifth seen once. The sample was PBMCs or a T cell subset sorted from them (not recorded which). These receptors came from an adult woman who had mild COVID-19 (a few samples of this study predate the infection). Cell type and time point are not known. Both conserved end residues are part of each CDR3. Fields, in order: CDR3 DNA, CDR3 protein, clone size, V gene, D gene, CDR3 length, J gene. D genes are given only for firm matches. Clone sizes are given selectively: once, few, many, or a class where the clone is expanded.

CDR3 DNA: TGTGCCAGCAGCGTAGCTCCTTCAGGGGAAGAGACCCAGTACTTC
CDR3 protein: CASSVAPSGEETQYF
clone size: few
V gene: TRBV9
D gene: .
CDR3 length: 15
J gene: TRBJ2-5

CDR3 DNA: TGCAGTGCTAGAGCTAAGGGAACGAATCAGCCCCAGCATTTT
CDR3 protein: CSARAKGTNQPQHF
clone size: .
V gene: TRBV20-1
D gene: .
CDR3 length: 14
J gene: TRBJ1-5

CDR3 DNA: TGTGCCAGCAGCTTCGGACAGCCCCCCGGGGACACCTTC
CDR3 protein: CASSFGQPPGDTF
clone size: .
V gene: TRBV7-9
D gene: .
CDR3 length: 13
J gene: TRBJ1-2

CDR3 DNA: TGTGCCAGCATTCAGAACCGGGACTACTTTATAGTGGGCTACACCTTC
CDR3 protein: CASIQNRDYFIVGYTF
clone size: .
V gene: TRBV9
D gene: .
CDR3 length: 16
J gene: TRBJ1-2

CDR3 DNA: TGTGCCAGTAGTTTCCTAGACCAAGCCAAAAACATTCAGTACTTC
CDR3 protein: CASSFLDQAKNIQYF
clone size: .
V gene: TRBV19
D gene: .
CDR3 length: 15
J gene: TRBJ2-4

CDR3 DNA: TGCAGTGCTAGAGCCAACAGGGGGGCAGATACGCAGTATTTT
CDR3 protein: CSARANRGADTQYF
clone size: .
V gene: TRBV20-1
D gene: TRBD1
CDR3 length: 14
J gene: TRBJ2-3

CDR3 DNA: TGTGCCAGCAGCCAAGATGGGAGGATCTATGGCTACACCTTC
CDR3 protein: CASSQDGRIYGYTF
clone size: few
V gene: TRBV14
D gene: .
CDR3 length: 14
J gene: TRBJ1-2

CDR3 DNA: TGTGCCAGCAGCCCTGGGGAGGTTGAAGCTTTCTTT
CDR3 protein: CASSPGEVEAFF
clone size: .
V gene: TRBV11-1
D gene: .
CDR3 length: 12
J gene: TRBJ1-1

CDR3 DNA: TGTGCCACCAGCAGAAGCAGGGCGGACTATGGCTACACCTTC
CDR3 protein: CATSRSRADYGYTF
clone size: few
V gene: TRBV15
D gene: .
CDR3 length: 14
J gene: TRBJ1-2

CDR3 DNA: TGTGCCATCAGTGAGTCACAAAGCACGGACTCCTACGAGCAGTACTTC
CDR3 protein: CAISESQSTDSYEQYF
clone size: .
V gene: TRBV10-3
D gene: .
CDR3 length: 16
J gene: TRBJ2-7

CDR3 DNA: TGCAGCGTTGCGGCGGGGTCTCAGAGCACAGATACGCAGTATTTT
CDR3 protein: CSVAAGSQSTDTQYF
clone size: few
V gene: TRBV29-1
D gene: .
CDR3 length: 15
J gene: TRBJ2-3

CDR3 DNA: TGTGCCAGCGCCCATTCCTCGATCAGCACAGATACGCAGTATTTT
CDR3 protein: CASAHSSISTDTQYF
clone size: .
V gene: TRBV27
D gene: .
CDR3 length: 15
J gene: TRBJ2-3

CDR3 DNA: TGCGCCAGCAGCCAAGATCGGACTAGCGTTTTCGATGAGCAGTTCTTC
CDR3 protein: CASSQDRTSVFDEQFF
clone size: few
V gene: TRBV4-3
D gene: TRBD2
CDR3 length: 16
J gene: TRBJ2-1

CDR3 DNA: TGCAGTGCTAGCGAGCCGGGACTAGCGTTGTACAATGAGCAGTTCTTC
CDR3 protein: CSASEPGLALYNEQFF
clone size: few
V gene: TRBV20-1
D gene: TRBD2
CDR3 length: 16
J gene: TRBJ2-1

CDR3 DNA: TGTGCCAGCAGTGCGGGACTAGCGGGGAACAATGAGCAGTTCTTC
CDR3 protein: CASSAGLAGNNEQFF
clone size: many
V gene: TRBV6-4
D gene: TRBD2
CDR3 length: 15
J gene: TRBJ2-1

CDR3 DNA: TGCGCCAGCAGCCAACCGACAGGGAGAGTCGGAAGTGGCAATGAAAAACTGTTTTTT
CDR3 protein: CASSQPTGRVGSGNEKLFF
clone size: .
V gene: TRBV5-1
D gene: TRBD1
CDR3 length: 19
J gene: TRBJ1-4

CDR3 DNA: TGTGCCAGCTCACCGTCTAGTGGGGAGAATGAGCAGTTCTTC
CDR3 protein: CASSPSSGENEQFF
clone size: .
V gene: TRBV18
D gene: .
CDR3 length: 14
J gene: TRBJ2-1

CDR3 DNA: TGTGCCAGCAGCCAAGGAGTGGTGGGTAATTCACCCCTCCACTTT
CDR3 protein: CASSQGVVGNSPLHF
clone size: .
V gene: TRBV3-1
D gene: .
CDR3 length: 15
J gene: TRBJ1-6

CDR3 DNA: TGTGCCATCAGTGGAGGTTGGACAGAATATCAAGAGACCCAGTACTTC
CDR3 protein: CAISGGWTEYQETQYF
clone size: few
V gene: TRBV10-3
D gene: .
CDR3 length: 16
J gene: TRBJ2-5

CDR3 DNA: TGTGCCAGCAGCGTAGTACAGGCGAACACTGAAGCTTTCTTT
CDR3 protein: CASSVVQANTEAFF
clone size: few
V gene: TRBV9
D gene: .
CDR3 length: 14
J gene: TRBJ1-1

CDR3 DNA: TGTGCCAGCAGCTTAAGACACGGGGAGTATGGCTACACCTTC
CDR3 protein: CASSLRHGEYGYTF
clone size: .
V gene: TRBV11-2
D gene: .
CDR3 length: 14
J gene: TRBJ1-2

CDR3 DNA: TGTGCCAGCAGTTCATACAGGGGAATTTTGAACACTGAAGCTTTCTTT
CDR3 protein: CASSSYRGILNTEAFF
clone size: few
V gene: TRBV6-5
D gene: TRBD1
CDR3 length: 16
J gene: TRBJ1-1

CDR3 DNA: TGTGCCAGCAGCCATGATACTAGCGGGAGATACGAGCAGTACTTC
CDR3 protein: CASSHDTSGRYEQYF
clone size: few
V gene: TRBV7-2
D gene: TRBD2
CDR3 length: 15
J gene: TRBJ2-7

CDR3 DNA: TGTGCCAGCAGCTTAACCCCGAACACTGAAGCTTTCTTT
CDR3 protein: CASSLTPNTEAFF
clone size: many
V gene: TRBV7-2
D gene: .
CDR3 length: 13
J gene: TRBJ1-1

CDR3 DNA: TGTGCCAGCAGCTTATCCTTGATTGAGCAGTTCTTC
CDR3 protein: CASSLSLIEQFF
clone size: .
V gene: TRBV7-2
D gene: .
CDR3 length: 12
J gene: TRBJ2-1

CDR3 DNA: TGCGCCAGCAGCTTGAATTTTCCCTCTGGGGCCAACGTCCTGACTTTC
CDR3 protein: CASSLNFPSGANVLTF
clone size: few
V gene: TRBV5-1
D gene: .
CDR3 length: 16
J gene: TRBJ2-6

CDR3 DNA: TGTGCTAGTGGTTTTACGGACGAGCAGTACTTC
CDR3 protein: CASGFTDEQYF
clone size: few
V gene: TRBV12-5
D gene: .
CDR3 length: 11
J gene: TRBJ2-7

CDR3 DNA: TGTGCCAGCAGCTTACTCGCCAAGGAGGGCGGCTACACCTTC
CDR3 protein: CASSLLAKEGGYTF
clone size: few
V gene: TRBV7-9
D gene: .
CDR3 length: 14
J gene: TRBJ1-2

CDR3 DNA: TGCAGTGCTAGGACAGGGCCGAACACTGAAGCTTTCTTT
CDR3 protein: CSARTGPNTEAFF
clone size: .
V gene: TRBV20-1
D gene: TRBD1
CDR3 length: 13
J gene: TRBJ1-1

CDR3 DNA: TGTGCCAGCAGCTTAGATGGGGTTAGCTCCTACGAGCAGTACTTC
CDR3 protein: CASSLDGVSSYEQYF
clone size: .
V gene: TRBV11-2
D gene: .
CDR3 length: 15
J gene: TRBJ2-7

CDR3 DNA: TGTGCCACCAGTGATAGTAGACAGATTCAGCCCCAGCATTTT
CDR3 protein: CATSDSRQIQPQHF
clone size: few
V gene: TRBV24-1
D gene: .
CDR3 length: 14
J gene: TRBJ1-5

CDR3 DNA: TGTGCCAGCAGTTCTACGCCGGGACGGTATGAGCAGTTCTTC
CDR3 protein: CASSSTPGRYEQFF
clone size: few
V gene: TRBV9
D gene: .
CDR3 length: 14
J gene: TRBJ2-1

CDR3 DNA: TGTGCCAGCAGTGATAGCAGGCTCACTGAAGCTTTCTTT
CDR3 protein: CASSDSRLTEAFF
clone size: few
V gene: TRBV2
D gene: .
CDR3 length: 13
J gene: TRBJ1-1

CDR3 DNA: TGTGCCAGCAGCGTAGTAGGGGGCGCGGGGACTGAAGCTTTCTTT
CDR3 protein: CASSVVGGAGTEAFF
clone size: .
V gene: TRBV9
D gene: TRBD1
CDR3 length: 15
J gene: TRBJ1-1

CDR3 DNA: TGTGCCACCAGTGATCGGTATAATGAGCAGTTCTTC
CDR3 protein: CATSDRYNEQFF
clone size: few
V gene: TRBV24-1
D gene: .
CDR3 length: 12
J gene: TRBJ2-1

CDR3 DNA: TGTGCCAGCAGCCGGAGGCCCGGGGAGCTGTTTTTT
CDR3 protein: CASSRRPGELFF
clone size: .
V gene: TRBV7-2
D gene: .
CDR3 length: 12
J gene: TRBJ2-2

CDR3 DNA: TGTGCCAGCAGCTTAGATCTCGGCAGCGGTGGGCAGTACTTC
CDR3 protein: CASSLDLGSGGQYF
clone size: .
V gene: TRBV7-8
D gene: .
CDR3 length: 14
J gene: TRBJ2-7

CDR3 DNA: TGTGCCAGCAGCCTTAGCGGGGTGAAGAATGAGCAGTTCTTC
CDR3 protein: CASSLSGVKNEQFF
clone size: few
V gene: TRBV11-3
D gene: TRBD2
CDR3 length: 14
J gene: TRBJ2-1

CDR3 DNA: TGCGCCAGCAGCACCTTACAGGGTTCTAAGTACAATGAGCAGTTCTTC
CDR3 protein: CASSTLQGSKYNEQFF
clone size: few
V gene: TRBV5-1
D gene: .
CDR3 length: 16
J gene: TRBJ2-1

CDR3 DNA: TGTGCCAGCAGCTTAGTGGGGACGGGAAATGAAAAACTGTTTTTT
CDR3 protein: CASSLVGTGNEKLFF
clone size: .
V gene: TRBV7-2
D gene: .
CDR3 length: 15
J gene: TRBJ1-4

CDR3 DNA: TGCGCCAGCAGCCAAGAGGGTGTGAACGAGCAGTACTTC
CDR3 protein: CASSQEGVNEQYF
clone size: .
V gene: TRBV4-1
D gene: .
CDR3 length: 13
J gene: TRBJ2-7

CDR3 DNA: TGCGCCAGCCGCACAGGGGGCCCTGAAGCTTTCTTT
CDR3 protein: CASRTGGPEAFF
clone size: .
V gene: TRBV5-1
D gene: TRBD1
CDR3 length: 12
J gene: TRBJ1-1

CDR3 DNA: TGTGCCAGCAGTCCGACAGGACCGGCCCCTGGCTACACCTTC
CDR3 protein: CASSPTGPAPGYTF
clone size: few
V gene: TRBV12-3/TRBV12-4
D gene: .
CDR3 length: 14
J gene: TRBJ1-2

CDR3 DNA: TGTGCCAGCAGTTTGGGGCCGAAGCAGTACTTC
CDR3 protein: CASSLGPKQYF
clone size: few
V gene: TRBV12-3/TRBV12-4
D gene: .
CDR3 length: 11
J gene: TRBJ2-7

CDR3 DNA: TGCGCCAGCAGCCAGTCTACCGGGACAGGGATTTCACCCCTCCACTTT
CDR3 protein: CASSQSTGTGISPLHF
clone size: .
V gene: TRBV5-1
D gene: TRBD1
CDR3 length: 16
J gene: TRBJ1-6

CDR3 DNA: TGTGCCAGTAAAGCAGGGGGGGACACAGATACGCAGTATTTT
CDR3 protein: CASKAGGDTDTQYF
clone size: .
V gene: TRBV19
D gene: .
CDR3 length: 14
J gene: TRBJ2-3

CDR3 DNA: TGTGCCACCAGCAGAGATGGGGGGCCCACAGATACGCAGTATTTT
CDR3 protein: CATSRDGGPTDTQYF
clone size: .
V gene: TRBV15
D gene: .
CDR3 length: 15
J gene: TRBJ2-3

CDR3 DNA: TGTGCCAGCAGTCGACAGGGGGCCGTTTACGATGAGCAGTTCTTC
CDR3 protein: CASSRQGAVYDEQFF
clone size: few
V gene: TRBV2
D gene: TRBD1
CDR3 length: 15
J gene: TRBJ2-1

CDR3 DNA: TGCGCCAGCAGCCGCGTCGGGACGGGGGGCACAGATACGCAGTATTTT
CDR3 protein: CASSRVGTGGTDTQYF
clone size: .
V gene: TRBV4-1
D gene: .
CDR3 length: 16
J gene: TRBJ2-3

CDR3 DNA: TGTGCCATCAGTACGGACAGAAACTATGGCTACACCTTC
CDR3 protein: CAISTDRNYGYTF
clone size: few
V gene: TRBV10-3
D gene: .
CDR3 length: 13
J gene: TRBJ1-2

CDR3 DNA: TGTGCCAGCCACTCCCCAGGACAGGGGGCACACGAGCAGTACTTC
CDR3 protein: CASHSPGQGAHEQYF
clone size: .
V gene: TRBV6-5
D gene: TRBD1
CDR3 length: 15
J gene: TRBJ2-7

CDR3 DNA: TGTGCCATCGGATCCTGGGACAATGAGCAGTTCTTC
CDR3 protein: CAIGSWDNEQFF
clone size: .
V gene: TRBV24-1
D gene: .
CDR3 length: 12
J gene: TRBJ2-1